The 7 T cell receptor beta chains below come from one sample, sequenced in a study of shared T cell receptors in the human thymus. Using immunoSEQ multiplex PCR, the repertoire was profiled, and TCRdb retains in-frame clones only, with some absent. The sample includes approximately 660,000 clones, 88% of them seen just once. A further study also used this sample, focusing on human thymus T cells.

Sequenced: thymocytes. These receptors were collected from a boy in the first two years of life with a congenital heart defect.

The chain joins TRBV6-1 to TRBJ2-7, with TRBD2 matching 9 bases. The CDR3 consists of 14 residues. In germline, CDR1 is MNHNS, CDR2 SASEGT. Germline trimming cut 4 bases from V and 3 bases from J; bases unmatched to any gene: 4. DNA of the CDR3: TGTGCCAGCAGTGCTAGCGGGGTGATCTACGAGCAGTACTTC. It codes for CASSASGVIYEQYF.

The genes are TRBV19 and TRBJ1-2; D uncertain. This CDR3 is built from 11 residues. The germline V gene has CDR1 LNHDA and CDR2 SQIVND (reference sequence). Trimming cost V 8 bases and J 8 bases, with 12 bases left between them. CDR3 sequence (DNA): TGTGCCAGTTACACCATGTACGGCTACACCTTC. Amino acid sequence: CASYTMYGYTF.

The chain uses TRBV11-3 and TRBJ2-7, with D unresolved. This CDR3 has 12 residues. Per the germline V gene, CDR1 is SGHNT and CDR2 is YENEEA. Trimming cost V 5 bases and J 3 bases, with 8 bases left between them. This chain's CDR3 is CASSLRSYEQYF. In DNA form, the CDR3 reads TGTGCCAGCAGCCTGAGAAGCTACGAGCAGTACTTC. Full variable domain (missing parts from reference TRBV11-3 and TRBJ2-7): EAGVVQSPRYKIIEKKQPVAFWCNPISGHNTLYWYLQNLGQGPELLIRYENEEAVDDSQLPKDRFSAERLKGVDSTLKIQPAELGDSAVYLCASSLRSYEQYFGPGTRLTVT.

This chain links TRBV2 with TRBJ1-4; TRBD1 aligns across 7 bases. Germline CDR1 and CDR2: SNHLY and FYNNEI. This CDR3 is 14 amino acids long. With 8 bases clipped from V and 7 bases from J, the junction kept 10 bases outside the gene matches. The CDR3 spells CASGLTGTPEKLFF. The CDR3 DNA is TGTGCCAGCGGCCTGACAGGGACGCCTGAAAAACTGTTTTTT.

The genes are TRBV10-3 and TRBJ2-1; 8 bases map to TRBD2. The germline V gene encodes CDR1 ENHRY and CDR2 SYGVKD. V dropped 0 bases and J dropped 8; count of bases not matched to a gene: 18. CDR3 length equals 19 residues. CDR3 region: CAISESRVTVSGSWDEQFF. Here the CDR3 DNA reads TGTGCCATCAGTGAGTCACGCGTCACTGTGAGCGGGAGTTGGGATGAGCAGTTCTTC.

This clone showed up just once. The V and J genes are TRBV27 and TRBJ2-1; tentatively, D is TRBD1 (7 bases). CDR3 length: 15 amino acids. V was cut by 5 bases and J by 3 bases, with 14 bases left in between. Germline values: CDR1 MNHEY, CDR2 SMNVEV (reference sequence). The CDR3 nucleotides are TGTGCCAGCAGTGCGGGACAGTTGTGCTACAATGAGCAGTTCTTC. It codes for CASSAGQLCYNEQFF.

This chain joins TRBV5-1 and TRBJ2-3; D gene unclear. Trimming pared 6 bases from V and 0 bases from J, leaving 14 bases between. Germline V lookup: CDR1 SGHRS, CDR2 YFSETQ. The CDR3 length is 15 residues. For the CDR3, the DNA is TGCGCCAGCACCCTCCCCGGAGCTAGCACAGATACGCAGTATTTT. Its translation is CASTLPGASTDTQYF.